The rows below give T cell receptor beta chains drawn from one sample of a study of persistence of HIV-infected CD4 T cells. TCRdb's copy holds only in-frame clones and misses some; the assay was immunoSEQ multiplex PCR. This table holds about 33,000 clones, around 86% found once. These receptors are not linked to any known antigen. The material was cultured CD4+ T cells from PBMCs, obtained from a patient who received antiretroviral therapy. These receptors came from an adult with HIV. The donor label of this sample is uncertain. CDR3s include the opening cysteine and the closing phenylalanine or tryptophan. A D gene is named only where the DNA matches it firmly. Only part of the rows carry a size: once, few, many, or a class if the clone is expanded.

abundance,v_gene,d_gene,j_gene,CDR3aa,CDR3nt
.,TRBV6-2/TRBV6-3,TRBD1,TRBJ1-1,CASSGGQDGSLATEAFF,TGTGCCAGCAGTGGGGGACAGGACGGGTCTCTGGCCACTGAAGCTTTCTTT
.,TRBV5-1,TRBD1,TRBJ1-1,CASSNTQGQAPEAFF,TGCGCCAGCAGCAACACACAGGGGCAGGCGCCTGAAGCTTTCTTT
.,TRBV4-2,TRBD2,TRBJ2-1,CASSQVAGGTYNEQFF,TGTGCCAGCAGCCAAGTGGCGGGGGGAACCTACAATGAGCAGTTCTTC
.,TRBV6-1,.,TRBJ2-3,CASSEGMDQTDTQYF,TGTGCCAGCAGTGAGGGGATGGACCAAACAGATACGCAGTATTTT
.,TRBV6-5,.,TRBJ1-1,CASKSPGTEAFF,TGTGCCAGCAAATCTCCCGGGACTGAAGCTTTCTTT
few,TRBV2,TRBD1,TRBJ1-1,CASISDRGLQAFF,TGTGCCAGTATTTCGGACAGGGGGCTTCAAGCTTTCTTT
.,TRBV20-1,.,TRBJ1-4,CSASPLGEKLFF,TGCAGTGCTAGTCCACTCGGGGAAAAACTGTTTTTT
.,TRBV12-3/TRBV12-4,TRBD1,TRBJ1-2,CASSLVGTGSYTF,TGTGCCAGCAGTTTAGTCGGGACAGGGAGCTACACCTTC
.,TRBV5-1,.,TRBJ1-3,CASSEIQGLSGNTIYF,TGCGCCAGCTCCGAAATACAGGGACTCTCTGGAAACACCATATATTTT
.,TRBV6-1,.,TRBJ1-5,CASSEGGNDQPQHF,TGTGCCAGCAGTGAAGGCGGGAATGATCAGCCCCAGCATTTT
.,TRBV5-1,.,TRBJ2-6,CASSLVKTTGHPSGANVLTF,TGCGCCAGCAGCTTGGTCAAAACTACGGGACACCCCTCTGGGGCCAACGTCCTGACTTTC
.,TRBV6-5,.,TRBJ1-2,CASSRTAVYGYTF,TGTGCCAGTAGTCGGACAGCGGTCTATGGCTACACCTTC
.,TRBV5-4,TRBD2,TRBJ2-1,CASSPPQRGGRNEQFF,TGTGCCAGCAGCCCCCCTCAGCGGGGGGGCCGCAATGAGCAGTTCTTC
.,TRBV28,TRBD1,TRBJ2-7,CASREPGGSYEQYF,TGTGCCAGCAGGGAACCAGGGGGATCCTACGAGCAGTACTTC
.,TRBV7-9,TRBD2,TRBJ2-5,CASSPRLAGGAETQYF,TGTGCCAGCAGCCCTCGACTAGCGGGGGGGGCAGAGACCCAGTACTTC
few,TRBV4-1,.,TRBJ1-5,CASSQVGGGNQPQHF,TGCGCCAGCAGCCAAGTAGGGGGGGGGAATCAGCCCCAGCATTTT
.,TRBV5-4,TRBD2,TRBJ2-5,CASSLHLAGQETQYF,TGTGCCAGCAGCCTTCATCTAGCGGGGCAAGAGACCCAGTACTTC
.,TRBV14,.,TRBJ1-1,CASSQLTEGGAFF,TGTGCCAGCAGCCAATTGACAGAGGGGGGAGCTTTCTTT
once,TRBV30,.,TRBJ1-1,CAWSRTDTEAFF,TGTGCCTGGAGTCGGACGGACACTGAAGCTTTCTTT
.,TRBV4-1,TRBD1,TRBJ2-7,CASSQTGTGGFYEQYF,TGCGCCAGCAGCCAAACCGGGACAGGGGGCTTCTACGAGCAGTACTTC
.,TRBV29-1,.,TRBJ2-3,CSARDPGEDTQYF,TGCAGCGCCCGGGACCCGGGGGAAGATACGCAGTATTTT
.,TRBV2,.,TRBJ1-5,CASRDSNQPQHF,TGTGCCAGCAGAGACAGTAATCAGCCCCAGCATTTT
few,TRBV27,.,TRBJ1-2,CASSLGPFYGYTF,TGTGCCAGCAGTTTGGGGCCATTCTATGGCTACACCTTC
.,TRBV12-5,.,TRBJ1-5,CASGLGSSGNQPQHF,TGTGCTAGTGGTTTGGGAAGTTCCGGCAATCAGCCCCAGCATTTT
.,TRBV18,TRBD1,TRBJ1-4,CASSLAGTGGEKLFF,TGTGCCAGCTCACTGGCCGGGACAGGGGGAGAAAAACTGTTTTTT
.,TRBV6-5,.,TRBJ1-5,CASSAMGSGNQPQHF,TGTGCCAGCAGCGCTATGGGGTCCGGCAATCAGCCCCAGCATTTT
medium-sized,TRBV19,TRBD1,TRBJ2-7,CASSSNRGSYEQYF,TGTGCCAGTAGTTCAAACAGGGGATCCTACGAGCAGTACTTC
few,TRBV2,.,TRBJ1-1,CAGTIMTEAFF,TGTGCCGGGACGATTATGACTGAAGCTTTCTTT
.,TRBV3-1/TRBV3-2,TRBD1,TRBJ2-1,CASSRPGQGVGVDEQFF,TGTGCCAGCAGCCGACCGGGACAGGGGGTGGGGGTAGATGAGCAGTTCTTC
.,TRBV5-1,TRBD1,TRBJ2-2,CASSPGQENTGELFF,TGCGCCAGCAGCCCAGGACAGGAAAACACCGGGGAGCTGTTTTTT
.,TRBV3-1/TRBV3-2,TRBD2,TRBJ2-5,CASSHGGVQETQYF,TGTGCCAGCAGCCATGGGGGGGTCCAAGAGACCCAGTACTTC
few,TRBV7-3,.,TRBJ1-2,CASSSDSAAYGYTF,TGTGCCAGCAGCTCCGACAGCGCAGCTTATGGCTACACCTTC
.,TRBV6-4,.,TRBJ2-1,CASSPGLTYTNEQFF,TGTGCCAGCAGTCCGGGACTCACCTACACCAATGAGCAGTTCTTC
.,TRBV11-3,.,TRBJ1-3,CASSSGPGNTIYF,TGTGCCAGCAGCTCCGGACCTGGAAACACCATATATTTT
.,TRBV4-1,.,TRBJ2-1,CASSQAWDNEQFF,TGCGCCAGCAGCCAAGCTTGGGATAATGAGCAGTTCTTC
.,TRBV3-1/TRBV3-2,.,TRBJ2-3,CASRAGHFTDTQYF,TGTGCCAGCAGGGCGGGGCACTTCACAGATACGCAGTATTTT
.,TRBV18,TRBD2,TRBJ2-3,CASSYLAGAPVSDTQYF,TGTGCCAGCTCATATCTAGCGGGAGCCCCCGTCTCAGATACGCAGTATTTT
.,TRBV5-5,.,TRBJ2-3,CASSLEDSVSTDTQYF,TGTGCCAGCAGCTTGGAAGATAGCGTAAGCACAGATACGCAGTATTTT
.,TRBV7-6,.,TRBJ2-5,CASSLAETQYF,TGTGCCAGCAGCTTGGCAGAGACCCAGTACTTC
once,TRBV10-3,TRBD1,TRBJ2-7,CAISELGQAGEQYF,TGTGCCATCAGTGAGTTGGGACAGGCCGGCGAGCAGTACTTC
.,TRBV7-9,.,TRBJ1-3,CASSLVGGGNTIYF,TGTGCCAGCAGCTTAGTAGGGGGTGGAAACACCATATATTTT
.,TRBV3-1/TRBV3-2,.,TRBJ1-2,CASSQDQGFHGYTF,TGTGCCAGCAGCCAAGATCAGGGGTTCCATGGCTACACCTTC
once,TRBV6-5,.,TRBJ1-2,CASTMGNNYGYTF,TGTGCCAGCACGATGGGGAATAACTATGGCTACACCTTC
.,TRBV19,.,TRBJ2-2,CASSILQGGTGELFF,TGTGCCAGTAGTATTCTCCAGGGTGGCACCGGGGAGCTGTTTTTT